Below, 17 T cell receptor beta chains from the same sample are listed, as sequenced in a study of blood T cells in healthy people across ages. For the second PCR, which ran for about 7 to 11 cycles, a sample-barcoded 5' primer and a J-beta primer mix were used. TCRdb re-derived calls from the 5' RACE reads in MiXCR, one entry per CDR3 protein. Of 730,000 or so distinct CDR3 sequences in the sample, approximately 40% were seen once. The sample taken for sequencing was blood. Source of these receptors: a man at least 80 years old in good health.

This clonotype was counted between two and nine times. The CDR3 region has the DNA TGTGCCAGCAGCTTATGGGGCGGGAGAGGGTACAATGAGCAGTTCTTC. The encoded protein is CASSLWGGRGYNEQFF. This chain uses TRBV7-8 with TRBJ2-1; 7 bases line up with TRBD2. Germline-derived CDR1 and CDR2 are SGHVS and FQNEAQ. V lost 2 bases to trimming and J lost 4 bases; unmatched junction nucleotides: 8. This CDR3 comprises 16 residues.

This clonotype has a count of ten or more. The rearrangement joins TRBV13 to TRBJ1-3, with TRBD1 as a possible D gene (5 bases). Germline V gives CDR1 PRHDT, CDR2 FYEKMQ (reference sequence). This CDR3 is 15 amino acids long. Trimming took off 5 bases at V and 1 base at J, with 12 bases between the two ends. CDR3 DNA sequence: TGTGCCAGCAGCCTGGGGGGGTTTTCTGGAAACACCATATATTTT. Translated, it gives CASSLGGFSGNTIYF.

The rearrangement joins TRBV28 to TRBJ1-1; 8 bases match TRBD1. V trimming: 2 bases; J trimming: 0 bases; junction bases outside the gene matches: 5. This CDR3 is built from 16 residues. Germline V lookup: CDR1 MDHEN, CDR2 SYDVKM. CDR3 bases: TGTGCCAGCAGTTTACCACGACAGGGGATGAACACTGAAGCTTTCTTT. Translated: CASSLPRQGMNTEAFF.

The chain is built from TRBV7-2 and TRBJ2-7; TRBD2 aligns across 16 bases. The DNA end favors TRBJ2-5, so the J call may be wrong. Germline V gene sequence: CDR1 SGHTA, CDR2 FQGNSA. This CDR3 has 14 amino acids. In nucleotides, the CDR3 is TGTGCCAGCGGGACTAGCGGGGGGGCCGAGACCCAGTACTTC. It yields the protein CASGTSGGAETQYF.

The chain uses TRBV6-5 and TRBJ2-6, with D possibly matching TRBD2 (5 bases). The CDR3 extends over 14 amino acids. The germline V gene has CDR1 MNHEY and CDR2 SVGAGI. Trimming removed 6 bases at V and 1 base at J, with 7 bases between. CDR3 region: CASSGVSGANVLTF. For the CDR3, the DNA is TGTGCCAGCAGCGGGGTATCTGGGGCCAACGTCCTGACTTTC.

The chain links TRBV7-2 to TRBJ2-3; 12 nucleotides match TRBD2. The V and J ends lost 1 base and 4 bases, in that order; junction bases with no gene match: 6. The germline V gene encodes CDR1 SGHTA and CDR2 FQGNSA. The CDR3 covers 17 residues. CDR3 sequence (DNA): TGTGCCAGCAGCTTAGACCTACTAGCGGGGGGCCCAGATACGCAGTATTTT. Amino acids: CASSLDLLAGGPDTQYF.

This chain connects TRBV7-2 to TRBJ1-2; the D is unclear. Germline CDR1 is SGHTA and CDR2 is FQGNSA. V lost 1 base and J 4 bases, leaving 13 bases between the germline ends. There are 15 residues in the CDR3. CDR3 bases: TGTGCCAGCAGCTTAGTGGCGGGGATCGGCTATGGCTACACCTTC. This translates into CASSLVAGIGYGYTF. The variable domain in full, with the rest retrieved from reference TRBV7-2 and TRBJ1-2, is GAGVSQSPSNKVTEKGKDVELRCDPISGHTALYWYRQSLGQGLEFLIYFQGNSAPDKSGLPSDRFSAERTGGSVSTLTIQRTQQEDSAVYLCASSLVAGIGYGYTFGSGTRLTVV.

The rearrangement uses TRBV20-1 and TRBJ2-3; TRBD1 might be the D (6 bases). Germline V gene sequence: CDR1 DFQATT, CDR2 SNEGSKA (reference sequence). The CDR3 totals 16 residues. The V end lost 0 bases, the J end lost 2 bases, and 15 bases lay between the germline ends. CDR3 sequence (DNA): TGCAGTGCTAGAGATTGGGGGCTCGATTACACAGATACGCAGTATTTT. Translation: CSARDWGLDYTDTQYF.

The J gene is TRBJ1-5, the V gene TRBV20-1, with D tentatively TRBD1 (6 bases). The germline V gene has CDR1 DFQATT and CDR2 SNEGSKA (reference sequence). The CDR3 covers 13 residues. Deletions cut 5 bases from V and 1 base from J, with 9 bases between. The CDR3 DNA is TGCAGTGCTTCACAGGGAAGCAATCAGCCCCAGCATTTT. The encoded protein is CSASQGSNQPQHF.

This clonotype was counted between two and nine times. The rearrangement joins TRBV18 to TRBJ2-7; the D gene is possibly TRBD2 (5 bases). CDR3 size: 15 residues. Germline loops: CDR1 KGHSH, CDR2 LQKENI. V was pared by 3 bases and J by 0 bases, with 12 bases between. CDR3 region: CASSPALGSSYEQYF. The CDR3 DNA sequence: TGTGCCAGCTCACCCGCCCTGGGGAGCTCCTACGAGCAGTACTTC.

This clonotype was counted between two and nine times. This chain links TRBV4-1 with TRBJ1-4, with TRBD1 matching over 7 bases. The germline V gene has CDR1 MGHRA and CDR2 YSYEKL. The length of the CDR3 is 16 residues. Germline trimming cut 2 bases from V and 0 bases from J; bases unmatched to any gene: 3. The CDR3 DNA sequence: TGCGCCAGCAGCCAAACAGGGGAAGCAACTAATGAAAAACTGTTTTTT. It yields the protein CASSQTGEATNEKLFF.

On this clonotype itself: This could be a read error, since a much larger clone is one nucleotide away. CDR3: CASSVRPSTGELFF. The CDR3 DNA is TGCGCCAGCAGCGTCCGACCGTCCACCGGGGAGCTGTTTTTT. The chain has TRBV5-1 and TRBJ2-2, with D hard to call. The CDR3 is 14 amino acids. Trimming left V 4 bases short and J 4 bases short, with 11 bases between. Germline V lookup: CDR1 SGHRS, CDR2 YFSETQ.

The J gene is TRBJ2-7, the V gene TRBV20-1; 9 bases match TRBD2. CDR1 and CDR2 from the germline V gene are DFQATT and SNEGSKA (reference sequence). Losses at the gene ends were 3 bases for V and 7 bases for J; bases not matched to a gene: 10. The CDR3 loop spans 14 amino acids. The CDR3 DNA reads TGCAGTGCTAGGTGGCTAGCGGGGAACAATGAGCAGTACTTC. This gives the protein CSARWLAGNNEQYF.

This CDR3 is CASSSGQGIYNEQFF. Here the CDR3 DNA reads TGTGCCAGCAGCTCGGGACAGGGGATCTACAATGAGCAGTTCTTC. The V call is TRBV11-2, the J call TRBJ2-1, with TRBD1 identical over 10 bases. Germline V lookup: CDR1 SGHAT, CDR2 FQNNGV. Unmatched junction bases numbered 3, after V lost 4 bases and J lost 3 bases. The CDR3 has 15 amino acids.

The rearrangement links TRBV28 to TRBJ2-7; D could derive from TRBD1 or TRBD2 (5 bases each). The V and J ends lost 4 bases and 2 bases respectively, with 18 bases between them. Germline V gene data show CDR1 as MDHEN and CDR2 as SYDVKM. The CDR3 spans 16 residues. Here the CDR3 reads CASSYFMAGRTYEQYF. The CDR3 DNA reads TGTGCCAGCAGTTATTTTATGGCAGGGAGAACCTACGAGCAGTACTTC.

Notes on this clonotype: Just one base apart from a much larger clone, this may be a read error. V is TRBV28 and J is TRBJ2-5, with 13 bases aligning to TRBD2. This CDR3 comprises 16 residues. The germline gives CDR1 MDHEN, CDR2 SYDVKM. CDR3 nucleotides: TGTGCCGGCAGCACATCACTAGCGGGAGGGTTTGGGCAGCAGTACTTC. As protein: CAGSTSLAGGFGQQYF.

The chain links TRBV20-1 to TRBJ1-5, with D possibly being TRBD1 (5 bases). Trimming shortened V by 2 bases and J by 0 bases, and 17 bases separated the two germline ends. The CDR3 is made up of 17 amino acids. The V gene's germline CDR1 is DFQATT and CDR2 SNEGSKA (reference sequence). CDR3 in amino acids: CSARSNQGSGSNQPQHF. For the CDR3, the DNA is TGCAGTGCTAGATCGAATCAGGGCAGTGGTAGCAATCAGCCCCAGCATTTT.